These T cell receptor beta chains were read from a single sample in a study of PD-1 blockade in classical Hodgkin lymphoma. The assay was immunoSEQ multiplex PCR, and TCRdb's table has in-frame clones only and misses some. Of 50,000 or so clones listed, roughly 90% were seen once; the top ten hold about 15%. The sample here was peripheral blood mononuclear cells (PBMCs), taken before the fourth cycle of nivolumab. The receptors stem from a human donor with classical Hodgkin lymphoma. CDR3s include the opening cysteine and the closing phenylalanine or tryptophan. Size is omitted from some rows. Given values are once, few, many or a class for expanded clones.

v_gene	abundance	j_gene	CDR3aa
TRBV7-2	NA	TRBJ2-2	CASSLRQGGTGELFF
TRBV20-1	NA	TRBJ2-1	CSARDLWRVLF
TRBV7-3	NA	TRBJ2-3	CASSSIAGSTDTQYF
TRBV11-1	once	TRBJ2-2	CASSLPGQAGELFF
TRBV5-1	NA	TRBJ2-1	CASRRASGDNEQFF
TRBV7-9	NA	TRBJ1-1	CASSSPASAFF
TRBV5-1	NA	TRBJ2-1	CASSLTGSYNEQFF
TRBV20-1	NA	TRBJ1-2	CSAPTGETYTF
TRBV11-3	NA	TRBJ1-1	CASTSFGAGNTEAFF
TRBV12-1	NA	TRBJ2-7	CASSTGLAGNEQYF
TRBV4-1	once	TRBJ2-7	CASSQPRGGAPVGTIFYEQYF
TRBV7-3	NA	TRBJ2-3	CASSRGLIPDTQYF
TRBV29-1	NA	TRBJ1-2	CSVSRPSNYGYTF
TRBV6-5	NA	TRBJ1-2	CASSYSKAGTIHGYTF
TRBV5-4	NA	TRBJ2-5	CASSTSPTGEETQYF
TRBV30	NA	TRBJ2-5	CAWMRFIQETQYF
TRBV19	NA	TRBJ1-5	CASSLTDALQHF
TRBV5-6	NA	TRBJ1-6	CASSLGQGNSPLHF
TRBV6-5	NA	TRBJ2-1	CASSASVSSYNEQFF
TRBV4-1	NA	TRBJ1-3	CASSRLLVSGNTIYF
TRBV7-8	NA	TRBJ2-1	CASSKGGRVAGVSGDEQFF
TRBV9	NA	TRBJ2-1	CASGPGIEQFF
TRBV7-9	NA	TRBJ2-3	CASSEWGGTLVDTQYF
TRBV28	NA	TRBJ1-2	CASSSGTGNIYGYTF
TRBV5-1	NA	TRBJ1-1	CASSLRTGGPLNTEAFF
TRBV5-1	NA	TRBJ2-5	CASSLTPGPDQETQYF
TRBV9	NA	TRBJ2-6	CASSVASGFGYGANVLTF
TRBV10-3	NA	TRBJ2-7	CAISPRLGAGGSYEQYF
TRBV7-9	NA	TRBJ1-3	CASSLGGNTIYF
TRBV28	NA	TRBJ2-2	CASSLELVPGELFF
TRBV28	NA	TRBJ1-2	CASSFFPLGSNYGYTF
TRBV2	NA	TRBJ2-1	CASSGTAYNEQFF
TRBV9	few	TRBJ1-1	CASSVNRDRGTFEAFF
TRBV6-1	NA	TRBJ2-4	CASSEVSSKNIQYF
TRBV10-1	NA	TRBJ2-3	CASSESVGGTQYF
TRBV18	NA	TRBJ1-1	CASSPGLYTNTEAFF
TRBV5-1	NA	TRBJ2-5	CASSLVETQYF
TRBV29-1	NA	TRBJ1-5	CSVLVGGGQPQHF
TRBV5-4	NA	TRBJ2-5	CASSPRGPTGATKETQYF
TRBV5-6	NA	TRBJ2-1	CASSLAQPGEQFF
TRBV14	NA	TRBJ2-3	CASSQDTRDTQYF
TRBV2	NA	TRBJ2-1	CASSDYEQFF
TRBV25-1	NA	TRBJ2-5	CASSDYTSGSLGTQYF
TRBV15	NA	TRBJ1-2	CATSRDGTENFYGYTF
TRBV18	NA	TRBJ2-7	CASSPPGTGVLYEQYF
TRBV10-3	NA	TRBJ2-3	CAISELLAGGLTDTQYF
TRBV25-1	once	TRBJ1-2	CASTLGQGYGYTF
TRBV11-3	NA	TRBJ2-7	CASTQTSGRGNFGYEQYF
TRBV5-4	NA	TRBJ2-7	CASSRTSGSYEQYF
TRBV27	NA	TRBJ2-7	CASSLQASGTYEQYF
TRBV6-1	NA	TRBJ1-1	CASSLDRGHTEAFF
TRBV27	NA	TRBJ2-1	CASSLNQGAKYNEQFF
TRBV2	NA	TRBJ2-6	CASVRDAPTKQANVLTF
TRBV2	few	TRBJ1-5	CASEWTGTGRQPQHF
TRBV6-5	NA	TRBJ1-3	CASSYGTGPGNTIYF
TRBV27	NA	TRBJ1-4	CASSLLGAEGGKKLFF
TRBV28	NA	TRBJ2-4	CASSLWDPGDRDTKNIQYF
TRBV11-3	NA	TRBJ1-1	CASSPVLGLRNTEAFF